The 25 T cell receptor beta chains given below trace back to one sample, sequenced in a study of T-cell memory formation after mild COVID-19. TCRdb ran MiXCR on the 5' RACE reads and lists one entry per CDR3 protein. The data show roughly 130,000 distinct CDR3 sequences, with 15% to 20% seen just once and approximately 5.2% held by the top ten. The source material was PBMCs or a T cell subset sorted from them (not recorded which). These receptors originate from a man younger than 35 who had mild COVID-19 (a few samples of this study predate the infection). Cell type and time point are not known.

The gene calls are TRBV27 and TRBJ1-5; possibly TRBD1 for D (6 bases). Germline V gene sequence: CDR1 MNHEY, CDR2 SMNVEV (reference sequence). The length of the CDR3 is 14 residues. V lost 3 bases, J lost 6 bases, and 12 bases lay in between. The DNA of the CDR3 is TGTGCCAGCAGTTTGGAGGGGGAGGGTCAGCCCCAGCATTTT. The encoded protein is CASSLEGEGQPQHF.

The gene calls are TRBV6-1 and TRBJ1-2, with D unresolved. The CDR3 totals 14 residues. V dropped 8 bases and J dropped 4 bases, with 17 bases sitting between them. CDR1 is MNHNS and CDR2 is SASEGT in the germline V gene. CDR3 protein: CASRLITAVYGYTF. The DNA of the CDR3 is TGTGCCAGCCGCCTCATTACAGCAGTCTATGGCTACACCTTC.

This clonotype has more than one count but fewer than ten. The V call is TRBV12-3 or TRBV12-4, the J call TRBJ2-2; D is possibly TRBD1 or TRBD2 (5 bases each). V gave up 8 bases and J gave up 6 bases, with 13 bases separating them. There are 13 residues in the CDR3. DNA for the CDR3: TGTGCCAGCGGAAGAGGGGTGGCCGGGGAGCTGTTTTTT. Translating gives CASGRGVAGELFF.

The chain uses TRBV25-1 and TRBJ1-6; D is undetermined. Germline CDR1 MGHDK, CDR2 SYGVNS. Trimming stripped 4 bases from V and 11 bases from J, with 15 bases between. The CDR3 consists of 14 residues. The CDR3 DNA reads as TGTGCCAGCAGTGCAACTTCGCGGGGTCCACCCCTCCACTTT. Translation: CASSATSRGPPLHF.

V and J are TRBV2 and TRBJ2-5; possibly TRBD2 for D (6 bases). The CDR3 covers 12 residues. Germline assignment: CDR1 SNHLY and CDR2 FYNNEI. The V gene lost 9 bases and the J gene lost 3 bases, with 11 bases spanning the gap. CDR3 in DNA: TGTGCCAGGGGGAGGCTGGAAGAGACCCAGTACTTC. It translates to CARGRLEETQYF.

The table lists this clonotype with a few counts. This sequence joins TRBV29-1 and TRBJ2-7; possible D gene TRBD1, 5 bases. The CDR3 contains 12 residues. Germline loops: CDR1 SQVTM, CDR2 ANQGSEA. Trimming shortened V by 7 bases and J by 1 base, and 11 bases separated the two germline ends. CDR3 protein: CSARDSSYEQYF. Written as DNA, the CDR3 is TGCAGCGCGCGCGACAGTTCCTACGAGCAGTACTTC.

This clonotype was seen a few times. The chain is built from TRBV6-1 and TRBJ2-7; no definite D call. The CDR3 has 14 residues. CDR1 is MNHNS, CDR2 SASEGT, per germline. Trimming took 2 bases from V and 0 from J, leaving 8 bases between them. The CDR3 sequence: CASSERAVSYEQYV. The CDR3 region has the DNA TGTGCCAGCAGTGAAAGGGCGGTCTCCTACGAGCAGTACGTC.

This chain uses TRBV5-4 with TRBJ2-5; 8 bases are shared with TRBD2. The CDR3 length is 15 residues. Germline V lookup: CDR1 SGHNT, CDR2 YYREEE (reference sequence). V shed 5 bases, J shed 4 bases, and the junction held 10 bases outside the gene matches. The chain's CDR3 is CASSSGAGAGETQYF. The CDR3 DNA is TGTGCCAGCAGTTCAGGAGCGGGGGCAGGAGAGACCCAGTACTTC.

The genes are TRBV2 and TRBJ2-1; D is unresolved. Trimming pared 2 bases from V and 8 bases from J, leaving 13 bases between. CDR3 length: 14 residues. CDR1 is SNHLY, CDR2 FYNNEI, per germline. CDR3 DNA: TGTGCCAGCAGTGAACAGACCACTAATTATGAGCAGTTCTTC. Protein sequence: CASSEQTTNYEQFF.

This clonotype was found a few times. The V and J genes are TRBV18 and TRBJ2-7, with D possibly being TRBD1 (5 bases). This CDR3 spans 15 amino acids. The germline V and J ends were trimmed by 3 bases and 3 bases, with 15 bases remaining between them. CDR1 and CDR2 from the germline V gene are KGHSH and LQKENI. In nucleotides, the CDR3 is TGTGCCAGCTCACCTCCCCCAGGGATGAGCTACGAGCAGTACTTC. The encoded protein is CASSPPPGMSYEQYF.

The chain recombines TRBV12-3 or TRBV12-4 with TRBJ1-1, with D unclear. Between the trimmed V and J ends, which lost 4 bases and 8 bases, there was a span of 17 bases. This CDR3 comprises 14 residues. The DNA for the CDR3 is TGTGCCAGCAGTTCCGTGAACATGGATTCCGAAGCTTTCTTT. Amino acid sequence: CASSSVNMDSEAFF.

The chain uses TRBV2 and TRBJ1-2; a weak D match, TRBD1 (5 bases). Germline V gene sequence: CDR1 SNHLY, CDR2 FYNNEI. The CDR3 is 15 amino acids. The germline V and J ends were trimmed by 4 bases and 8 bases, with 20 bases remaining between them. The CDR3 region is CASSAQGRAMRGYTF. The CDR3 region has the DNA TGTGCCAGCAGTGCCCAAGGCAGGGCAATGAGAGGCTACACCTTC.

The chain is built from TRBV23-1 and TRBJ2-1, with 8 bases lining up with TRBD2. TRBV23-1 has ORF status, its function being uncertain. The CDR3 has 20 residues. With V trimmed by 0 bases and J by 2 bases, 15 bases remained unmatched. CDR3 coding DNA: TGCGCCAGCAGTCAATCGGAGGTAGCGGGGCCTACTTCCACCTACAATGAGCAGTTCTTC. Protein: CASSQSEVAGPTSTYNEQFF.

This clonotype was picked up a small number of times. The chain is built from TRBV7-2 and TRBJ2-3; no reliable D call. Germline CDR1 SGHTA, CDR2 FQGNSA. Trimming stripped 5 bases from V and 0 bases from J, with 18 bases between. The CDR3 is made up of 17 amino acids. Written as DNA, the CDR3 is TGTGCCAGCAGCCTCGAGAGGACCTCATCTAGCACAGATACGCAGTATTTT. It translates to CASSLERTSSSTDTQYF. Looking up the rest from reference TRBV7-2 and TRBJ2-3 gives the full variable domain: GAGVSQSPSNKVTEKGKDVELRCDPISGHTALYWYRQSLGQGLEFLIYFQGNSAPDKSGLPSDRFSAERTGGSVSTLTIQRTQQEDSAVYLCASSLERTSSSTDTQYFGPGTRLTVL.

V and J are TRBV5-1 and TRBJ2-1; TRBD2 matches 8 bases. The CDR3 consists of 15 residues. V shed 4 bases and J 8 bases; nucleotides not matched to a gene: 11. The germline CDR1 and CDR2 sequences are SGHRS and YFSETQ. Written as DNA, the CDR3 is TGCGCCAGCAGCGGGGTAGCGGGGACTACATATGAGCAGTTCTTC. Translated: CASSGVAGTTYEQFF. The entire variable domain, with the rest obtained from reference TRBV5-1 and TRBJ2-1, is as follows: KAGVTQTPRYLIKTRGQQVTLSCSPISGHRSVSWYQQTPGQGLQFLFEYFSETQRNKGNFPGRFSGRQFSNSRSEMNVSTLELGDSALYLCASSGVAGTTYEQFFGPGTRLTVL.

The chain combines TRBV5-1 with TRBJ2-4; D is undetermined. The CDR3 has 16 residues. Trimming took 0 bases from V and 0 from J, leaving 10 bases between them. Germline assignment: CDR1 SGHRS and CDR2 YFSETQ. The CDR3 protein is CASSLEGSLAKNIQYF. As DNA, the CDR3 is TGCGCCAGCAGCTTGGAAGGATCGCTAGCCAAAAACATTCAGTACTTC.

The chain uses TRBV12-3 or TRBV12-4 and TRBJ2-3, with a tentative D call TRBD2 (7 bases). V lost 4 bases and J lost 2, with 13 bases in between. The CDR3 totals 15 residues. CDR3: CASSSWGGPTDTQYF. DNA for the CDR3: TGTGCCAGCAGTTCCTGGGGGGGGCCCACAGATACGCAGTATTTT.

This clonotype was observed a few times. The J gene is TRBJ1-2, the V gene TRBV7-2; D gene uncertain. V was clipped by 5 bases and J by 8 bases, with 12 bases between them. The CDR3 has 12 amino acids. Germline V lookup: CDR1 SGHTA, CDR2 FQGNSA. The CDR3, as DNA: TGTGCCAGCAGCCTAATGGGGAGGGGCTACACCTTC. This codes for CASSLMGRGYTF. The complete variable domain, with remaining parts taken from reference TRBV7-2 and TRBJ1-2, reads GAGVSQSPSNKVTEKGKDVELRCDPISGHTALYWYRQSLGQGLEFLIYFQGNSAPDKSGLPSDRFSAERTGGSVSTLTIQRTQQEDSAVYLCASSLMGRGYTFGSGTRLTVV.

This chain connects TRBV29-1 to TRBJ1-1; D unresolved. The V gene lost 4 bases and the J gene lost 5 bases, with 14 bases spanning the gap. The CDR3 has 13 amino acids. Germline CDR1 is SQVTM and CDR2 is ANQGSEA. CDR3 in DNA: TGCAGCGTTGTCAGCCAAACGGGGACTGAAGCTTTCTTT. Protein sequence: CSVVSQTGTEAFF. Full variable domain (missing parts from reference TRBV29-1 and TRBJ1-1): SAVISQKPSRDICQRGTSLTIQCQVDSQVTMMFWYRQQPGQSLTLIATANQGSEATYESGFVIDKFPISRPNLTFSTLTVSNMSPEDSSIYLCSVVSQTGTEAFFGQGTRLTVV.

V and J are TRBV6-2 or TRBV6-3 and TRBJ2-2; 9 bases are shared with TRBD1. This CDR3 contains 15 residues. Germline V gene sequence: CDR1 MNHEY, CDR2 SVGEGT. The J segment lost 3 bases and the V segment lost 2 bases, leaving 1 base of the junction unmatched. This CDR3 reads CASSYGDRDTGELFF. The CDR3 DNA is TGTGCCAGCAGTTACGGGGACAGGGACACCGGGGAGCTGTTTTTT.

V usage is TRBV18 and J usage is TRBJ2-7; TRBD1 matches at 11 bases. Germline lookup yields CDR1 KGHSH and CDR2 LQKENI. With 3 bases clipped from V and 3 bases from J, the junction kept 1 base outside the gene matches. CDR3 length: 14 residues. CDR3: CASSPDRGLYEQYV. The CDR3 DNA sequence: TGTGCCAGCTCACCGGACAGGGGGCTCTACGAGCAGTACGTC.

V and J are TRBV5-6 and TRBJ2-5; D remains ambiguous. Germline lookup yields CDR1 SGHDT and CDR2 YYEEEE. The CDR3 is 16 residues long. V was shortened by 0 bases and J by 1 base, with 13 bases between the two germline ends. The CDR3 sequence: CASSLGLPSIQETQYF. CDR3 bases: TGTGCCAGCAGCTTGGGTCTCCCCAGCATCCAAGAGACCCAGTACTTC. The entire variable domain, with the rest obtained from reference TRBV5-6 and TRBJ2-5, is as follows: DAGVTQSPTHLIKTRGQQVTLRCSPKSGHDTVSWYQQALGQGPQFIFQYYEEEERQRGNFPDRFSGHQFPNYSSELNVNALLLGDSALYLCASSLGLPSIQETQYFGPGTRLLVL.

This chain links TRBV20-1 with TRBJ1-2; possible D gene TRBD1, 5 bases. This CDR3 is 17 amino acids long. The V end was cut by 0 bases, the J end by 6 bases, with 23 bases between. From germline, CDR1 is DFQATT and CDR2 SNEGSKA (reference sequence). Here the CDR3 DNA reads TGCAGTGCTAGAGAACGGGGTCGCAGGGATGTGAGTAATGGCTACACCTTC. Translated: CSARERGRRDVSNGYTF.

This clonotype was seen more than once but under ten times. This chain uses TRBV12-3 or TRBV12-4 with TRBJ2-4; no definite D call. The ends were cut back, 2 bases at V and 0 bases at J, with 11 bases in the middle. The CDR3 sequence is 16 residues long. CDR3 sequence reads: CASSLSGLLAKNIQYF. CDR3 nucleotide sequence: TGTGCCAGCAGTTTATCGGGTTTGCTAGCCAAAAACATTCAGTACTTC.

V and J are TRBV2 and TRBJ2-3; no clear D gene. Germline CDR1 reads SNHLY; CDR2 reads FYNNEI. The length of the CDR3 is 12 residues. The V end lost 5 bases, the J end lost 4 bases, and 7 bases lay between the germline ends. The CDR3 loop is CASSYSPDTQYF. The CDR3 DNA is TGTGCCAGCAGTTACTCGCCAGATACGCAGTATTTT.